This T cell receptor beta chain was obtained from a study of blood T cell repertoires in COVID-19. At the level of the study: The analysed material was cDNA or gDNA that came from T cells, B-cell-depleted T cells, or PBMCs.

Methods used by the authors: Nucleated cell number was recorded as an estimate derived from reference gene primer amplification. Data came from immunoSEQ multiplex PCR; TCRdb stores just in-frame clones and leaves some out. V and J calls and clone size are those listed in that table; D and trimming were worked out from the DNA. Among about 140,000 clones listed, 75% to 85% were seen once. V lost 5 bases and J lost 4, with 11 bases in between. CDR1 is SNHLY, CDR2 FYNNEI, per germline. This CDR3 region has 13 residues. The TCR was taken from a woman older than 75 with active or convalescent COVID-19. The sample taken for sequencing was peripheral blood. The rearrangement links TRBV2 to TRBJ2-5, with D perhaps matching TRBD1 (6 bases). CDR3 protein: CASSYRRGETQYF. The CDR3 DNA is TGTGCCAGCAGTTACCGCAGGGGAGAGACCCAGTACTTC.